This entry concerns a single T cell receptor beta chain. A much larger clonotype is one base distant, so this may be a read error. The authors amplified TCR beta CDR3 regions from RNA transcripts. The authors performed first-round RT-PCR with HTBI primers and then a second-round multiplex PCR. Each CDR3 protein is one row after TCRdb ran MiXCR on the multiplex PCR reads. This sample has 650,000 to 900,000 distinct CDR3 sequences, with 35% to 50% found just once. The sample comes from a study of Graves' ophthalmopathy and Graves' hyperthyroidism. Turning to the study itself: The collection of peripheral blood took place at initial diagnosis, before any treatment.

The CDR3 consists of 15 residues. Germline-derived CDR1 and CDR2 are SEHNR and FQNEAQ (reference sequence). J is TRBJ1-2 and V is TRBV7-9; 12 bases map to TRBD1. The sequenced sample consisted of peripheral blood. The clonotype was recovered from an adult man with Graves' ophthalmopathy. CDR3: CSSSTGQGALYGYTF. The CDR3 bases are TGTTCCAGCAGCACGGGACAGGGGGCTTTGTATGGCTACACCTTC.